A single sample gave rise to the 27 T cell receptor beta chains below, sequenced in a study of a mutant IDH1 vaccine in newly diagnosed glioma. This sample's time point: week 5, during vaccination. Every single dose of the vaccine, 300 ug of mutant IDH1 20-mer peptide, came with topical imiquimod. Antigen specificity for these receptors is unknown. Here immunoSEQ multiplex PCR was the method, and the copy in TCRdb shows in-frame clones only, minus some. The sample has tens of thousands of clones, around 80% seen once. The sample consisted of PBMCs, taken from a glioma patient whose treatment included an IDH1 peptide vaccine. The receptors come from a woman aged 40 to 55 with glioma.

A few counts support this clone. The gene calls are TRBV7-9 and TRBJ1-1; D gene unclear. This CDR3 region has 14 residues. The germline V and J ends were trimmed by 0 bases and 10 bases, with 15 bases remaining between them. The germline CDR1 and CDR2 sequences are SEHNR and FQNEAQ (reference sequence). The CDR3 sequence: CASSLADEGGSAFF. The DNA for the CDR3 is TGTGCCAGCAGCTTAGCGGACGAAGGAGGTTCAGCTTTCTTT.

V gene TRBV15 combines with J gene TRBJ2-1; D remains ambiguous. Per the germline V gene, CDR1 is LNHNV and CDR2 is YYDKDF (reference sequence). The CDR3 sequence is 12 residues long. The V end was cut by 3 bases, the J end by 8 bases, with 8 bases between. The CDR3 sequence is CATSSLSDEQFF. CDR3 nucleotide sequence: TGTGCCACCAGCAGTTTGAGCGATGAGCAGTTCTTC. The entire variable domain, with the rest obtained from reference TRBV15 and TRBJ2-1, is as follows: DAMVIQNPRYQVTQFGKPVTLSCSQTLNHNVMYWYQQKSSQAPKLLFHYYDKDFNNEADTPDNFQSRRPNTSFCFLDIRSPGLGDTAMYLCATSSLSDEQFFGPGTRLTVL.

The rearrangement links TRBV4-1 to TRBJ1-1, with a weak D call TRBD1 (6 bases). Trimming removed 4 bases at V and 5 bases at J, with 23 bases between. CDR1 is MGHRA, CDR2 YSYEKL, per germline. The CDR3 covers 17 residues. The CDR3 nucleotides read TGCGCCAGCAGCCCTATCCTCCGGGACACGGATGGGACTGAAGCTTTCTTT. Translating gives CASSPILRDTDGTEAFF.

CDR3: CASSPLGTTGTAEAFF. The CDR3 DNA follows: TGCGCCAGCAGCCCCTTAGGTACTACCGGGACAGCTGAAGCTTTCTTT. The chain couples TRBV4-1 to TRBJ1-1; 7 bases align to TRBD1. The CDR3 consists of 16 residues. V shed 4 bases and J 6 bases; nucleotides not matched to a gene: 14. Germline V CDR1 and CDR2: MGHRA, YSYEKL.

CDR3 protein: CASSRSGGALGEQYF. CDR3 sequence (DNA): TGTGCCAGCAGCCGTAGCGGGGGGGCCTTGGGGGAGCAGTACTTC. The chain joins TRBV5-4 to TRBJ2-7, with 11 bases fitting TRBD2. CDR1 is SGHNT and CDR2 is YYREEE in the germline V gene (reference sequence). The length of the CDR3 is 15 residues. V lost 4 bases to trimming and J lost 7 bases; unmatched junction nucleotides: 10.

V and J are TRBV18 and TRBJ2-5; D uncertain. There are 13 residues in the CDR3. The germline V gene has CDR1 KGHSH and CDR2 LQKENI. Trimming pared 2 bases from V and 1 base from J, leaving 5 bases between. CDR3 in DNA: TGTGCCAGCTCACCAGCGAGCCAAGAGACCCAGTACTTC. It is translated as CASSPASQETQYF.

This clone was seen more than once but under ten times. CDR3 nucleotides: TGTGCCAGCTCACTCCAGGGGGATCAGCCCCAGCATTTT. This gives the protein CASSLQGDQPQHF. The chain joins TRBV18 to TRBJ1-5; TRBD1 matches 7 bases. From germline, CDR1 is KGHSH and CDR2 LQKENI. The CDR3 is 13 amino acids. Trimming took 4 bases from V and 5 from J; bases not matched to a gene: 2.

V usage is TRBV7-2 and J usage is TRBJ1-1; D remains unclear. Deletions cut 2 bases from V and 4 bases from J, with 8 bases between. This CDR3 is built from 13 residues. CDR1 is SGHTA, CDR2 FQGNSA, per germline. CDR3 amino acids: CASSLSPSTEAFF. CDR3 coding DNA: TGTGCCAGCAGCTTAAGCCCCAGCACTGAAGCTTTCTTT. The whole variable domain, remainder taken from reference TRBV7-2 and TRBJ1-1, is GAGVSQSPSNKVTEKGKDVELRCDPISGHTALYWYRQSLGQGLEFLIYFQGNSAPDKSGLPSDRFSAERTGGSVSTLTIQRTQQEDSAVYLCASSLSPSTEAFFGQGTRLTVV.

CDR3 nucleotide sequence: TGTGCCAGCTCACCGCTGGGAGTCCCCCAAACCTACGAGCAGTACTTC. This encodes CASSPLGVPQTYEQYF. The genes are TRBV18 and TRBJ2-7; tentatively, D is TRBD2 (5 bases). The CDR3 length is 16 residues. In germline, CDR1 is KGHSH, CDR2 LQKENI. V lost 3 bases to trimming and J lost 2 bases, with 17 bases between them.

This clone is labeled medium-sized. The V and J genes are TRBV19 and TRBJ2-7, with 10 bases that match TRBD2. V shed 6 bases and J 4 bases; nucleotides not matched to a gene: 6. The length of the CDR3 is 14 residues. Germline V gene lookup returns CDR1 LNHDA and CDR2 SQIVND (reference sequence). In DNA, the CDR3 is TGTGCCAGTAGACCAAGCGGGGGGGTGTACGAGCAGTACTTC. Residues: CASRPSGGVYEQYF.

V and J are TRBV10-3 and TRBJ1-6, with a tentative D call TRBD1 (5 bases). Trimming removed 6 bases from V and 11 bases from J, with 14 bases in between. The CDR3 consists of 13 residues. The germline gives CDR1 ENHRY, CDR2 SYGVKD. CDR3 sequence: CAISPGTYAPLHF. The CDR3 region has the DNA TGTGCCATCAGCCCCGGGACGTACGCACCCCTCCACTTT.

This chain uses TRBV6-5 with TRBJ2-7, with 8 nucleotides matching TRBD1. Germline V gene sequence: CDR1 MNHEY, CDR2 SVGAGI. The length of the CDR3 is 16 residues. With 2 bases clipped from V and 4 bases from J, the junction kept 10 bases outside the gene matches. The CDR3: CASSYALGTGGYEQYF. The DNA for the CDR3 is TGTGCCAGCAGTTACGCCTTAGGGACAGGAGGTTACGAGCAGTACTTC.

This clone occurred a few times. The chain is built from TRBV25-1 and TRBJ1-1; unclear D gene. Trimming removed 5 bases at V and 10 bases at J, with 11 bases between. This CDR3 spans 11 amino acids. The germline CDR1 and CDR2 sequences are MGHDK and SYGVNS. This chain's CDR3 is CASSTPKGAFF. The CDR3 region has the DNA TGTGCCAGCAGTACCCCCAAGGGAGCTTTCTTT.

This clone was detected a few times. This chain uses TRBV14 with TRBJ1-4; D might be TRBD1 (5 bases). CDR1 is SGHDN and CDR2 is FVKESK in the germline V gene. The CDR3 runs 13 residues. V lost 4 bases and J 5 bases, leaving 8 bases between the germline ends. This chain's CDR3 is CASSRDLNEKLFF. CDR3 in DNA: TGTGCCAGCAGCCGGGACTTAAATGAAAAACTGTTTTTT.

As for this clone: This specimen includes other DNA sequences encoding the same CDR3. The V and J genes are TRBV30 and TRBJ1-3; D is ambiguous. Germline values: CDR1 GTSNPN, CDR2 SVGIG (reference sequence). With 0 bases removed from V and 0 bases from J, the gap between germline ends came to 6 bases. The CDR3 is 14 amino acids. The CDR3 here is CAWSVLNSGNTIYF. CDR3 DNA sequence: TGTGCCTGGAGTGTACTAAACTCTGGAAACACCATATATTTT. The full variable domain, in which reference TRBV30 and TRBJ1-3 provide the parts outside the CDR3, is SQTIHQWPATLVQPVGSPLSLECTVEGTSNPNLYWYRQAAGRGLQLLFYSVGIGQISSEVPQNLSASRPQDRQFILSSKKLLLSDSGFYLCAWSVLNSGNTIYFGEGSWLTVV.

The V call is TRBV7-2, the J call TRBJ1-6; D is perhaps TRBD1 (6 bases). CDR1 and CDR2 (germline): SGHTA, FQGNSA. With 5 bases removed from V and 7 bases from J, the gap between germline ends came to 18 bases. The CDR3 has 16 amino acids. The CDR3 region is CASSTSLWGRNSPLHF. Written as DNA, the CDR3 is TGTGCCAGCAGCACCTCCCTGTGGGGGCGCAATTCACCCCTCCACTTT.

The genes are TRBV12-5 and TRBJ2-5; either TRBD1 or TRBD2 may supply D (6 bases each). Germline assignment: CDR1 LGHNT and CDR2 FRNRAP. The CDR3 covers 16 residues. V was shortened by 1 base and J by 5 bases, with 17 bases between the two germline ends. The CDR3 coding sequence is TGTGCTAGTGGTTTGGGACGGGGGACACCGGAGGAGACCCAGTACTTC. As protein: CASGLGRGTPEETQYF.

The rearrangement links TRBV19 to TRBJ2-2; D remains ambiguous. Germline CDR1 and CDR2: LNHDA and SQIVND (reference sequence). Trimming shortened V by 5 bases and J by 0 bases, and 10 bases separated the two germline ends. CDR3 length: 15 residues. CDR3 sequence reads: CASSPTETNTGELFF. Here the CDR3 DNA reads TGTGCCAGTAGTCCCACGGAAACGAACACCGGGGAGCTGTTTTTT.

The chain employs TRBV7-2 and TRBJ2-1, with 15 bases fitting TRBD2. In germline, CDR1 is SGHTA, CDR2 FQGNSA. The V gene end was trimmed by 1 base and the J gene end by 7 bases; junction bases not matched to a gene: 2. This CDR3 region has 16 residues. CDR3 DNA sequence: TGTGCCAGCAGCTTAGAGGGGACTAGCGGGGGGAATGAGCAGTTCTTC. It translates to CASSLEGTSGGNEQFF.

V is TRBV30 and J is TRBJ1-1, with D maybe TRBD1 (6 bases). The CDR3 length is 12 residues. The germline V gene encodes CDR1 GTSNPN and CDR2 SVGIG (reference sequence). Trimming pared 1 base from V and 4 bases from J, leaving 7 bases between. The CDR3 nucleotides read TGTGCCTGGAGTGGGGGGGCCACTGAAGCTTTCTTT. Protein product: CAWSGGATEAFF. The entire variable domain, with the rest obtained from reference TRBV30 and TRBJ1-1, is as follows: SQTIHQWPATLVQPVGSPLSLECTVEGTSNPNLYWYRQAAGRGLQLLFYSVGIGQISSEVPQNLSASRPQDRQFILSSKKLLLSDSGFYLCAWSGGATEAFFGQGTRLTVV.

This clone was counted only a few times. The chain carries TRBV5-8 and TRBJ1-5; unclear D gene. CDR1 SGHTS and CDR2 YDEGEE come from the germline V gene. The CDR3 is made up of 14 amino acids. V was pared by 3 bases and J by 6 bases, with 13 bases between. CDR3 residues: CASSSDGVRQPQHF. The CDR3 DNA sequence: TGTGCCAGCAGCTCGGACGGGGTGCGTCAGCCCCAGCATTTT.

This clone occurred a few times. The CDR3 DNA is TGTGCCAGCAGCTTAGTAGACAGGGCCCAAGAGACCCAGTACTTC. Translated, it gives CASSLVDRAQETQYF. The rearrangement joins TRBV7-2 to TRBJ2-5; 7 bases map to TRBD1. Per the germline V gene, CDR1 is SGHTA and CDR2 is FQGNSA. The J segment lost 1 base and the V segment lost 1 base, leaving 3 bases of the junction unmatched. The CDR3 has 15 residues.

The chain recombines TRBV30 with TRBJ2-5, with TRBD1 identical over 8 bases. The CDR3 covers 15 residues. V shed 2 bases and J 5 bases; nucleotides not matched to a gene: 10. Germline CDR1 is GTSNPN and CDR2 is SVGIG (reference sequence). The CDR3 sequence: CAWSLSRGRAETQYF. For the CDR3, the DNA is TGTGCCTGGAGTTTAAGCAGGGGGCGGGCGGAGACCCAGTACTTC.

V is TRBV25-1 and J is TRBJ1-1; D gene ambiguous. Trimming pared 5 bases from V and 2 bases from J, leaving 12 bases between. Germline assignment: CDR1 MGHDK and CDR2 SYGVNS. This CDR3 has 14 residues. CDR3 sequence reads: CASSPREVNTEAFF. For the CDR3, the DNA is TGTGCCAGCAGTCCCCGGGAAGTTAACACTGAAGCTTTCTTT.

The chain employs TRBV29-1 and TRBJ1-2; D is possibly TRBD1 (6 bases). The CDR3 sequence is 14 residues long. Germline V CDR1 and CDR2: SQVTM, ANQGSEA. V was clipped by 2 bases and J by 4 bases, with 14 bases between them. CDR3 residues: CSVETEGVGYGYTF. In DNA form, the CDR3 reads TGCAGCGTTGAAACGGAGGGGGTGGGCTATGGCTACACCTTC.

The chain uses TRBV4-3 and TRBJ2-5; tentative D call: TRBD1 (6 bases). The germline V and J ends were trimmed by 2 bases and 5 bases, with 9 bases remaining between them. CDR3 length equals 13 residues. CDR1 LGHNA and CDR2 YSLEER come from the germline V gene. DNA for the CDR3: TGCGCCAGCAGCCAAACAGGGCGGGAGACCCAGTACTTC. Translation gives CASSQTGRETQYF.

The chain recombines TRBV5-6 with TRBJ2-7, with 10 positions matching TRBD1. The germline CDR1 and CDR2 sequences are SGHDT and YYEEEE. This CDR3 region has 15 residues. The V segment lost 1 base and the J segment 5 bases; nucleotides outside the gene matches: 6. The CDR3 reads CASSLTGQGSHEQYF. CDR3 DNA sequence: TGTGCCAGCAGCTTGACGGGACAGGGGTCCCACGAGCAGTACTTC.